Listed here are 28 T cell receptor beta chains from one sample, sequenced in a study of CD8+ T cells in alopecia areata. Once RNA had been extracted, it was reverse transcribed into cDNA to act as the sequencing template. The data were produced by immunoSEQ multiplex PCR, yet TCRdb's version contains in-frame clones alone and is incomplete. The sample lists 110,000 to 150,000 clones, 62% seen once, with around 34% in the top ten. The sample was CD8+ T cells sorted from blood. The origin of the receptors is a human donor in good health.

The rearrangement links TRBV27 to TRBJ2-2; 7 positions agree with TRBD2. V was pared by 10 bases and J by 5 bases, with 7 bases of the junction left unmatched. CDR1 is MNHEY and CDR2 is SMNVEV in the germline V gene (reference sequence). CDR3 length equals 13 residues. Written as DNA, the CDR3 is TGTGCCACGGGGAGGGCTGGTACCGGGGAGCTGTTTTTT. Protein product: CATGRAGTGELFF.

V is TRBV4-1 and J is TRBJ2-1; D unclear. The CDR3 has 13 residues. V was clipped by 3 bases and J by 3 bases, with 6 bases between them. Germline V gives CDR1 MGHRA, CDR2 YSYEKL. In DNA form, the CDR3 reads TGCGCCAGCAGCCAGGAATTCTACAATGAGCAGTTCTTC. It yields the protein CASSQEFYNEQFF.

The chain carries TRBV11-2 and TRBJ1-1; D not resolved. With 3 bases removed from V and 5 bases from J, the gap between germline ends came to 10 bases. CDR3 length: 13 amino acids. From germline, CDR1 is SGHAT and CDR2 FQNNGV. The CDR3 DNA sequence: TGTGCCAGCAGCTTTTCGGGCCCGACTGAAGCTTTCTTT. Amino acids: CASSFSGPTEAFF.

The J gene is TRBJ2-7, the V gene TRBV11-2; D remains unclear. V dropped 5 bases and J dropped 2 bases, with 10 bases sitting between them. Germline-derived CDR1 and CDR2 are SGHAT and FQNNGV. The CDR3 runs to 13 residues. For the CDR3, the DNA is TGTGCCAGCAGCGAAGAGACCCCCTACGAGCAGTACTTC. Encoded protein: CASSEETPYEQYF.

This sequence joins TRBV7-9 and TRBJ1-5; TRBD1 might be the D (5 bases). The CDR3 totals 15 residues. Germline V gene lookup returns CDR1 SEHNR and CDR2 FQNEAQ (reference sequence). Trimming pared 5 bases from V and 5 bases from J, leaving 16 bases between. The CDR3 DNA follows: TGTGCCAGCAGCCCGGGGGATAAAGGTGATCAGCCCCAGCATTTT. Protein sequence: CASSPGDKGDQPQHF.

V is TRBV9 and J is TRBJ2-5; possibly TRBD1 for D (6 bases). Trimming removed 3 bases from V and 1 base from J, with 13 bases in between. CDR3 length: 15 amino acids. CDR1 is SGDLS and CDR2 is YYNGEE in the germline V gene. Here the CDR3 DNA reads TGTGCCAGCAGCGAACAGGGCTTTTCCCAAGAGACCCAGTACTTC. It encodes CASSEQGFSQETQYF. Full variable domain (outside the CDR3, taken from reference TRBV9 and TRBJ2-5): DSGVTQTPKHLITATGQRVTLRCSPRSGDLSVYWYQQSLDQGLQFLIQYYNGEERAKGNILERFSAQQFPDLHSELNLSSLELGDSALYFCASSEQGFSQETQYFGPGTRLLVL.

A few counts support this clone. V is TRBV9 and J is TRBJ2-5; 7 bases map to TRBD1. CDR3 length equals 15 residues. The V gene end was trimmed by 0 bases and the J gene end by 5 bases; junction bases not matched to a gene: 7. From germline, CDR1 is SGDLS and CDR2 YYNGEE. The CDR3 DNA reads as TGTGCCAGCAGCGTAGAACGAGGGGGCGTCGAGACCCAGTACTTC. Its protein product is CASSVERGGVETQYF.

The J gene is TRBJ1-2, the V gene TRBV25-1, with D perhaps TRBD1 (5 bases). Trimming pared 5 bases from V and 4 bases from J, leaving 14 bases between. The CDR3 consists of 14 residues. Looked up from germline, CDR1 is MGHDK and CDR2 is SYGVNS. CDR3 sequence reads: CASSKTAGGYGYTF. The CDR3, as DNA: TGTGCCAGCAGTAAGACAGCGGGGGGCTATGGCTACACCTTC.

The J gene is TRBJ2-7, the V gene TRBV29-1, with a weak D call TRBD2 (6 bases). The CDR3 loop spans 13 amino acids. Germline V CDR1 and CDR2: SQVTM, ANQGSEA. Trimming left V 6 bases short and J 3 bases short, with 15 bases between. The CDR3 sequence is CSVLPGTVYEQYF. CDR3 nucleotides: TGCAGCGTCCTCCCAGGGACTGTCTACGAGCAGTACTTC.

This clone has just a few counts. V and J are TRBV25-1 and TRBJ2-1; no firm D call. V shed 0 bases and J shed 7 bases, with 19 bases lying between them. The CDR3 contains 17 residues. From germline, CDR1 is MGHDK and CDR2 SYGVNS. CDR3 bases: TGTGCCAGCAGTGAATATATCGTAGGCAATGAAATTAATGAGCAGTTCTTC. Its protein product is CASSEYIVGNEINEQFF.

This sequence joins TRBV10-2 and TRBJ2-7; D is perhaps TRBD1 (5 bases). There are 13 residues in the CDR3. Germline CDR1 reads WSHSY; CDR2 reads SAAADI. Trimming stripped 4 bases from V and 2 bases from J, with 9 bases between. The CDR3 region is CASSGQPAYEQYF. The DNA of the CDR3 is TGCGCCAGCAGTGGACAGCCGGCCTACGAGCAGTACTTC.

The chain employs TRBV14 and TRBJ1-2; no definite D call. Trimming shortened V by 1 base and J by 4 bases, and 10 bases separated the two germline ends. Germline lookup yields CDR1 SGHDN and CDR2 FVKESK. The CDR3 totals 14 residues. The CDR3 bases are TGTGCCAGCAGCCAAGTTTCTCTGGCCTATGGCTACACCTTC. It encodes CASSQVSLAYGYTF.

The chain carries TRBV13 and TRBJ2-1; D might be TRBD2 (6 bases). The germline gives CDR1 PRHDT, CDR2 FYEKMQ (reference sequence). The V gene lost 6 bases and the J gene lost 4 bases, with 16 bases spanning the gap. The CDR3 has 15 residues. The chain's CDR3 is CASSPSGRPYNEQFF. DNA of the CDR3: TGTGCCAGCAGTCCATCAGGGAGGCCATACAATGAGCAGTTCTTC. Full variable domain (outside the CDR3, taken from reference TRBV13 and TRBJ2-1): AAGVIQSPRHLIKEKRETATLKCYPIPRHDTVYWYQQGPGQDPQFLISFYEKMQSDKGSIPDRFSAQQFSDYHSELNMSSLELGDSALYFCASSPSGRPYNEQFFGPGTRLTVL.

The CDR3 region is CATSRGRANTDTQYF. DNA of the CDR3: TGTGCCACCAGCAGAGGTAGGGCAAACACAGATACGCAGTATTTT. V is TRBV15 and J is TRBJ2-3; D remains unclear. The length of the CDR3 is 15 residues. V dropped 1 base and J dropped 2 bases, with 10 bases sitting between them. CDR1 is LNHNV, CDR2 YYDKDF, per germline (reference sequence).

This chain connects TRBV7-9 to TRBJ2-1, with D tentatively TRBD1 (5 bases). Germline assignment: CDR1 SEHNR and CDR2 FQNEAQ (reference sequence). CDR3 length: 15 amino acids. V dropped 5 bases and J dropped 0 bases, with 11 bases sitting between them. As DNA, the CDR3 is TGTGCCAGCAGCGGGGCGGAAAGCTCCTACAATGAGCAGTTCTTC. Its translation: CASSGAESSYNEQFF.

The rearrangement uses TRBV2 and TRBJ2-7, with 10 bases aligning to TRBD1. In germline, CDR1 is SNHLY, CDR2 FYNNEI. V shed 10 bases, J shed 6 bases, and the junction held 3 bases outside the gene matches. The CDR3 is 11 amino acids. CDR3 DNA sequence: TGTGCCATGGGACAGGGGTTCGAGCAGTACTTC. Protein sequence: CAMGQGFEQYF.

This clone has a single count. The genes are TRBV29-1 and TRBJ2-1; perhaps TRBD1 as D (5 bases). Per the germline V gene, CDR1 is SQVTM and CDR2 is ANQGSEA. The CDR3 contains 13 residues. The V and J ends lost 8 bases and 10 bases respectively, with 21 bases between them. CDR3 amino acids: CSLGPEPIGEQFF. CDR3 sequence (DNA): TGCAGCCTGGGGCCGGAGCCCATTGGAGAGCAGTTCTTC.

This clone has a handful of counts. The sample carries other DNA sequences with the same CDR3. This rearrangement joins TRBV20-1 to TRBJ2-2, with D unclear. This CDR3 region has 11 residues. Germline CDR1 DFQATT, CDR2 SNEGSKA (reference sequence). Trimming cost V 0 bases and J 6 bases, with 2 bases left between them. CDR3 DNA sequence: TGCAGTGCTAGAGAGGCCGGGGAGCTGTTTTTT. Protein sequence: CSAREAGELFF.

The V call is TRBV5-1, the J call TRBJ2-7, with D perhaps matching TRBD2 (5 bases). Germline CDR1 and CDR2: SGHRS and YFSETQ. The CDR3 is 19 amino acids. The germline V and J ends were trimmed by 4 bases and 0 bases, with 26 bases remaining between them. The CDR3 loop reads CASSLLPKRAAIYSYEQYF. DNA for the CDR3: TGCGCCAGCAGCCTCTTACCCAAGAGAGCGGCCATCTACTCCTACGAGCAGTACTTC.

V usage is TRBV6-5 and J usage is TRBJ2-2; D unresolved. Trimming shortened V by 5 bases and J by 4 bases, and 11 bases separated the two germline ends. This CDR3 has 14 residues. Germline V gives CDR1 MNHEY, CDR2 SVGAGI. The DNA for the CDR3 is TGTGCCAGCAGTCAACTCGAGGCCACCGGGGAGCTGTTTTTT. It encodes CASSQLEATGELFF.

This clone was recorded once. The J gene is TRBJ2-5, the V gene TRBV7-9; D is uncertain. This CDR3 region has 12 residues. Between the trimmed V and J ends, which lost 1 base and 3 bases, there was a span of 3 bases. The V gene's germline CDR1 is SEHNR and CDR2 FQNEAQ (reference sequence). CDR3 nucleotides: TGTGCCAGCAGCTTAGAGGAAGAGACCCAGTACTTC. Translated: CASSLEEETQYF.

This clone has only a few counts. The rearrangement uses TRBV7-2 and TRBJ2-3; D possibly uses TRBD1 or TRBD2 (6 bases each). This CDR3 has 15 residues. V gave up 2 bases and J gave up 4 bases, with 13 bases separating them. Germline V lookup: CDR1 SGHTA, CDR2 FQGNSA. CDR3 protein: CASSLIGGRADTQYF. CDR3 DNA: TGTGCCAGCAGCTTAATCGGGGGCAGGGCAGATACGCAGTATTTT.

This clone turned up a few times. The rearrangement joins TRBV7-8 to TRBJ2-2, with 8 bases fitting TRBD2. The CDR3 spans 16 residues. The germline CDR1 and CDR2 sequences are SGHVS and FQNEAQ. The trim removed 4 bases at V and 4 bases at J, leaving 8 bases unmatched. CDR3 sequence reads: CASSYLTGGSTGELFF. In DNA form, the CDR3 reads TGTGCCAGCAGCTACCTCACGGGAGGGTCCACCGGGGAGCTGTTTTTT. The full variable domain, completed using reference TRBV7-8 and TRBJ2-2, is GAGVSQSPRYKVAKRGQDVALRCDPISGHVSLFWYQQALGQGPEFLTYFQNEAQLDKSGLPSDRFFAERPEGSVSTLKIQRTQQEDSAVYLCASSYLTGGSTGELFFGEGSRLTVL.

This chain uses TRBV9 with TRBJ1-1; the D gene is possibly TRBD1 (5 bases). The CDR3 totals 13 residues. The germline V gene has CDR1 SGDLS and CDR2 YYNGEE. The ends were cut back, 3 bases at V and 3 bases at J, with 9 bases in the middle. The CDR3 DNA sequence: TGTGCCAGCAGCGCTGGGGCAGACACTGAAGCTTTCTTT. This sequence encodes CASSAGADTEAFF.

This clone was observed a few times. The rearrangement links TRBV27 to TRBJ2-1; D gene ambiguous. CDR3 length equals 11 residues. V dropped 4 bases and J dropped 10 bases, with 8 bases sitting between them. Germline values: CDR1 MNHEY, CDR2 SMNVEV (reference sequence). The CDR3 reads CASSSGIEQFF. CDR3 DNA sequence: TGTGCCAGCAGTTCCGGAATCGAGCAGTTCTTC.

This clone turned up a few times. The rearrangement uses TRBV5-1 and TRBJ2-2; D is unclear. Trimming removed 4 bases from V and 5 bases from J, with 9 bases in between. This CDR3 is built from 13 residues. CDR1 is SGHRS and CDR2 is YFSETQ in the germline V gene. CDR3 in amino acids: CASSERITGELFF. CDR3 nucleotide sequence: TGCGCCAGCAGCGAGCGAATTACCGGGGAGCTGTTTTTT.

Only one count was recorded for this clone. The V gene is TRBV15, the J gene TRBJ2-1; no clear D gene. CDR1 and CDR2 (germline): LNHNV, YYDKDF (reference sequence). The CDR3 sequence is 11 residues long. The V end lost 8 bases, the J end lost 8 bases, and 10 bases lay between the germline ends. CDR3 DNA sequence: TGTGCCACCTCCGAACGCGATGAGCAGTTCTTC. Residues: CATSERDEQFF.

This clone has a handful of counts. This sequence joins TRBV13 and TRBJ2-2; D gene unclear. Germline-derived CDR1 and CDR2 are PRHDT and FYEKMQ (reference sequence). Trimming removed 3 bases at V and 6 bases at J, with 11 bases between. The CDR3 spans 14 residues. CDR3 residues: CASSFRSLSGELFF. The CDR3 coding sequence is TGTGCCAGCAGCTTTAGATCGCTCTCCGGGGAGCTGTTTTTT.